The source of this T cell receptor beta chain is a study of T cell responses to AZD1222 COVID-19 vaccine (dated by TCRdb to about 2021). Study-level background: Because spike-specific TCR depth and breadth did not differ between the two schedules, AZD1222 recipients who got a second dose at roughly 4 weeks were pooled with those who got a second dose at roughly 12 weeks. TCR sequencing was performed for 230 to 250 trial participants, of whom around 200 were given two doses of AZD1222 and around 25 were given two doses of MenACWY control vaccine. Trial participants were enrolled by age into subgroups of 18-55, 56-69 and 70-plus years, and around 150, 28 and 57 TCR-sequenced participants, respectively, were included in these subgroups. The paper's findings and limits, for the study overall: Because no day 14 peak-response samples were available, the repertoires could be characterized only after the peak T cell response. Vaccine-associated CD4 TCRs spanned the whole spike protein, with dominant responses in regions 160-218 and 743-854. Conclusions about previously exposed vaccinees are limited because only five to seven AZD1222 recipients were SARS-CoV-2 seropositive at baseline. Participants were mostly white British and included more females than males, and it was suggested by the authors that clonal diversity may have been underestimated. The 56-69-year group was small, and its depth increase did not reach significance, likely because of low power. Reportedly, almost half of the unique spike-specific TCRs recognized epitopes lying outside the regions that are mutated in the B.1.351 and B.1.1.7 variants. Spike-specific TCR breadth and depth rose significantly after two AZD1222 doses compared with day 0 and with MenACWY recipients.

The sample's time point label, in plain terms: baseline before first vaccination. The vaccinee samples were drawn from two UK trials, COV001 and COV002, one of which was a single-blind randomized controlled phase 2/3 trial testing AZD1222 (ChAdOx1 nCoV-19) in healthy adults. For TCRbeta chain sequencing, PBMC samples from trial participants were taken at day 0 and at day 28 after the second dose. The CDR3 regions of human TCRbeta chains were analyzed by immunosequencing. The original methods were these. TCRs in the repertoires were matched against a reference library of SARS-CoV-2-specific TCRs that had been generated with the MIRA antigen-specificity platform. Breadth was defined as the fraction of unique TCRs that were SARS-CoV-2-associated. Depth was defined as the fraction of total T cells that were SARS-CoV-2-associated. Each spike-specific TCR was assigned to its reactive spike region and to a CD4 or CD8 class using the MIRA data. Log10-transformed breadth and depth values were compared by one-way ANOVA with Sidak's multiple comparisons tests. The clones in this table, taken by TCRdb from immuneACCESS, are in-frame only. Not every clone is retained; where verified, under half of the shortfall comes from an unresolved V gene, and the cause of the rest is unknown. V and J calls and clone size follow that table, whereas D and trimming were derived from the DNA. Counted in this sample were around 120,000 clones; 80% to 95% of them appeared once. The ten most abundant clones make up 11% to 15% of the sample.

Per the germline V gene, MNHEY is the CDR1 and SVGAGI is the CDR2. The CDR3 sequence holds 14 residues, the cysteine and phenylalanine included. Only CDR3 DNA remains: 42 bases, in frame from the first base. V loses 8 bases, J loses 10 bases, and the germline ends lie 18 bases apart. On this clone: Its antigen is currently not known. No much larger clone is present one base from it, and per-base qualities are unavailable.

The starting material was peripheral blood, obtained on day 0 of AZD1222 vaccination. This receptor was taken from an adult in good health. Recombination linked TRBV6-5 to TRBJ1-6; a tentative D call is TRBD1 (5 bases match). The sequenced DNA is TGTGCCAGCGGCGTCGGGGGTCCCGGGTCACCCCTCCACTTT. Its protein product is CASGVGGPGSPLHF.